The 20 T cell receptor beta chains below all came from one sample that was sequenced in a study of blood T cell repertoires in COVID-19. Here immunoSEQ multiplex PCR was the method, and the copy in TCRdb shows in-frame clones only, minus some. The table shows around 450,000 clones, with around 90% occurring only once. Sample: PBMCs or T cells enriched from blood (not recorded which). All receptors derive from a woman younger than 30 who had recovered from COVID-19.

This clone appeared once. The CDR3 DNA reads as TGCGCCAGCAGCTTGGGACAGGGGCTCCCTAATGAGCAGTTCTTC. It encodes CASSLGQGLPNEQFF. The rearrangement links TRBV5-1 to TRBJ2-1, with 8 bases fitting TRBD1. CDR1 and CDR2 from the germline V gene are SGHRS and YFSETQ. With V trimmed by 0 bases and J by 7 bases, 6 bases remained unmatched. The CDR3 contains 15 residues.

This chain uses TRBV5-6 with TRBJ2-2; D unclear. Trimming took 7 bases from V and 0 from J, leaving 10 bases between them. CDR1 is SGHDT and CDR2 is YYEEEE in the germline V gene. CDR3 length: 14 amino acids. The CDR3 loop is CASLRGPNTGELFF. The CDR3, as DNA: TGTGCCAGCCTCAGAGGTCCGAACACCGGGGAGCTGTTTTTT.

This rearrangement joins TRBV5-1 to TRBJ2-7, with 8 bases identical to TRBD1. V was pared by 6 bases and J by 2 bases, with 7 bases of the junction left unmatched. The CDR3 is 14 amino acids. CDR1 SGHRS and CDR2 YFSETQ come from the germline V gene. CDR3 loop: CASKAGQGPYEQYF. The CDR3 nucleotides read TGCGCCAGCAAAGCCGGACAGGGCCCCTACGAGCAGTACTTC.

In this sample, this clone turned up once. The chain recombines TRBV9 with TRBJ1-2, with a possible D match to TRBD1 (6 bases). V gave up 6 bases and J gave up 5 bases, with 23 bases separating them. Per germline, CDR1 SGDLS and CDR2 YYNGEE. The CDR3 consists of 16 residues. As DNA, the CDR3 is TGTGCCAGCACCCTCCGAAGTTCGGACAGTCCTTATGGCTACACCTTC. As protein: CASTLRSSDSPYGYTF.

The V gene is TRBV3-1 (or the pseudogene TRBV3-2), the J gene TRBJ2-7, with 10 positions matching TRBD1. This CDR3 is 19 amino acids long. Germline V lookup: CDR1 LGHDT, CDR2 YNNKEL (reference sequence). The V segment lost 1 base and the J segment 5 bases; nucleotides outside the gene matches: 17. Written as DNA, the CDR3 is TGTGCCAGCAGCCAAGTCCTAGGCGATGAGGGGACAGGGGTAAACGAGCAGTACTTC. Its translation is CASSQVLGDEGTGVNEQYF.

V and J are TRBV19 and TRBJ1-1; D is undetermined. CDR1 is LNHDA, CDR2 SQIVND, per germline (reference sequence). The V end was cut by 7 bases, the J end by 1 base, with 10 bases between. This CDR3 region has 13 residues. The CDR3 protein is CASKRGENTEAFF. The CDR3 DNA reads as TGTGCCAGTAAACGGGGAGAGAACACTGAAGCTTTCTTT.

The gene calls are TRBV4-1 and TRBJ1-2; 8 nucleotides agree with TRBD1. This CDR3 is 13 amino acids long. With V trimmed by 4 bases and J by 6 bases, 4 bases remained unmatched. Germline V gene sequence: CDR1 MGHRA, CDR2 YSYEKL. The CDR3 coding sequence is TGCGCCAGCAGCCGGTCGACAGGGGATGGCTACACCTTC. Its translation is CASSRSTGDGYTF.

This chain links TRBV3-1 (or the pseudogene TRBV3-2) with TRBJ1-6, with D perhaps TRBD1 (5 bases). The germline CDR1 and CDR2 sequences are LGHDT and YNNKEL (reference sequence). CDR3 length: 16 residues. The V end lost 4 bases, the J end lost 0 bases, and 10 bases lay between the germline ends. CDR3 DNA sequence: TGTGCCAGCAGCCCCAGGGCGAGCTCCTATAATTCACCCCTCCACTTT. The encoded protein is CASSPRASSYNSPLHF.

This clone was counted a few times. The genes are TRBV5-8 and TRBJ1-1, with D unclear. Germline V gene sequence: CDR1 SGHTS, CDR2 YDEGEE. This CDR3 contains 15 residues. V was clipped by 1 base and J by 1 base, with 11 bases between them. In DNA form, the CDR3 reads TGTGCCAGCAGCTTGTTGAAGACACCGAACACTGAAGCTTTCTTT. This encodes CASSLLKTPNTEAFF.

J is TRBJ2-7 and V is TRBV9; 8 positions match TRBD2. Germline assignment: CDR1 SGDLS and CDR2 YYNGEE. The ends lost 4 bases at V and 6 bases at J; junction bases unmatched: 9. The CDR3 totals 14 residues. The CDR3 DNA follows: TGTGCCAGCAGCCCCGTGGTAGCGGGGAGCGAGCAGTACTTC. Residues: CASSPVVAGSEQYF.

V gene TRBV5-6 combines with J gene TRBJ1-2; no clear D gene. The CDR3 spans 16 residues. The V and J ends lost 4 bases and 6 bases respectively, with 22 bases between them. In germline, CDR1 is SGHDT, CDR2 YYEEEE. The CDR3 reads CASSPRLDGLPNGYTF. In DNA, the CDR3 is TGTGCCAGCAGCCCTCGACTAGACGGCCTACCTAATGGCTACACCTTC.

This rearrangement joins TRBV10-3 to TRBJ1-6, with D unresolved. The V and J ends lost 0 bases and 8 bases respectively, with 11 bases between them. The CDR3 length is 15 residues. Germline V gene sequence: CDR1 ENHRY, CDR2 SYGVKD. CDR3 DNA sequence: TGTGCCATCAGTGAGTCTGGGCAGAACGATTCACCCCTCCACTTT. This gives the protein CAISESGQNDSPLHF.

This clone was picked up one time. The genes are TRBV1 and TRBJ1-5; the DNA was not compared with TRBD1, the D call given in the table. TRBV1 is listed as a pseudogene. CDR3 length: 17 residues. CDR3: CTSSQHNRGPVRQPQHF. For the CDR3, the DNA is TGCACCAGCAGCCAACATAACAGGGGTCCCGTCCGGCAGCCCCAGCATTTT.

This clone was picked up one time. The chain couples TRBV19 to TRBJ1-1, with TRBD1 matching 10 bases. The CDR3 sequence is 16 residues long. V trimming: 10 bases; J trimming: 3 bases; junction bases outside the gene matches: 14. CDR1 and CDR2 from the germline V gene are LNHDA and SQIVND (reference sequence). CDR3 sequence (DNA): TGTGCCACCCAGACAGGGGGCGCGATTGGATACACTGAAGCTTTCTTT. Protein: CATQTGGAIGYTEAFF.

This clone turned up a few times. The V gene is TRBV28, the J gene TRBJ2-2, with TRBD2 matching 14 bases. This CDR3 has 17 residues. Germline values: CDR1 MDHEN, CDR2 SYDVKM. The J segment lost 1 base and the V segment lost 7 bases, leaving 5 bases of the junction unmatched. CDR3 DNA sequence: TGTGCCAGCACCCTTGGACTAGCGGGGGGGAACACCGGGGAGCTGTTTTTT. Protein product: CASTLGLAGGNTGELFF.

The chain recombines TRBV5-1 with TRBJ1-3, with D possibly being TRBD1 (5 bases). The length of the CDR3 is 15 residues. Germline values: CDR1 SGHRS, CDR2 YFSETQ. Trimming removed 4 bases at V and 7 bases at J, with 18 bases between. The CDR3 coding sequence is TGCGCCAGCAGCCCCACCGGGGCAGGAGGGAACACCATATATTTT. It translates to CASSPTGAGGNTIYF.

This clone showed up just a few times. The CDR3 loop reads CASSLAGTENQPQHF. CDR3 in DNA: TGCGCCAGCAGCTTGGCCGGGACAGAAAATCAGCCCCAGCATTTT. V and J are TRBV5-1 and TRBJ1-5; TRBD1 matches at 7 bases. CDR3 length equals 15 residues. Germline CDR1 and CDR2: SGHRS and YFSETQ. After removal of 0 bases from V and 4 bases from J, the junction contained 4 bases not matched to a gene.

This chain connects TRBV14 to TRBJ2-5; 12 bases line up with TRBD2. Germline CDR1 reads SGHDN; CDR2 reads FVKESK. The length of the CDR3 is 16 residues. V was clipped by 4 bases and J by 5 bases; unmatched bases: 8. The CDR3 sequence: CASSRTTSGGLETQYF. The DNA for the CDR3 is TGTGCCAGCAGCCGAACGACTAGCGGGGGTCTTGAGACCCAGTACTTC.

The genes are TRBV30 and TRBJ1-2; D is possibly TRBD1 (5 bases). V shed 0 bases and J shed 2 bases, with 10 bases lying between them. The CDR3 sequence is 14 residues long. Germline V lookup: CDR1 GTSNPN, CDR2 SVGIG (reference sequence). The CDR3 region has the DNA TGTGCCTGGAGTGTATTGCCAGGGAACTATGGCTACACCTTC. It encodes CAWSVLPGNYGYTF.

This clone was seen a single time. The V and J genes are TRBV5-1 and TRBJ2-4; 8 nucleotides agree with TRBD1. V was clipped by 0 bases and J by 5 bases; unmatched bases: 1. Germline values: CDR1 SGHRS, CDR2 YFSETQ. The CDR3 covers 14 residues. CDR3 DNA sequence: TGCGCCAGCAGCTTGGGGGGACAGGAAAACATTCAGTACTTC. The encoded protein is CASSLGGQENIQYF.